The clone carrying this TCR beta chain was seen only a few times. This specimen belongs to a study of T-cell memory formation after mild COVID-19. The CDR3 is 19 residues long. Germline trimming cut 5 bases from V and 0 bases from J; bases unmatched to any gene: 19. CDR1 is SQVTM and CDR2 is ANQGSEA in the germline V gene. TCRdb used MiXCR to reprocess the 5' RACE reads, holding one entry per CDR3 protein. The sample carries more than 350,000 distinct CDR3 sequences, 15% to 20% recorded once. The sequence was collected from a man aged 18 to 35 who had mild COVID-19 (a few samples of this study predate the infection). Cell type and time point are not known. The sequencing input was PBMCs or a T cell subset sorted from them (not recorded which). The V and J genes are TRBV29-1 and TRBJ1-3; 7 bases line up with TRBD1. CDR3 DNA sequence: TGCAGCGTTCGTTTGGGACAGCGAATTACTGGGAGCTCTGGAAACACCATATATTTT. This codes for CSVRLGQRITGSSGNTIYF. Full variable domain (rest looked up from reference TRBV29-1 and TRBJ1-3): SAVISQKPSRDICQRGTSLTIQCQVDSQVTMMFWYRQQPGQSLTLIATANQGSEATYESGFVIDKFPISRPNLTFSTLTVSNMSPEDSSIYLCSVRLGQRITGSSGNTIYFGEGSWLTVV.